Below, 25 T cell receptor beta chains from the same sample are listed, as sequenced in a study of blood T cell repertoires in COVID-19. Libraries were prepared by immunoSEQ multiplex PCR; TCRdb keeps only in-frame clonotypes and omits some of them. The repertoire holds 250,000 or so clones, with more than 65% as singletons. Sequenced: PBMCs or T cells enriched from blood (not recorded which). The source is a man aged 45-60 years who had recovered from COVID-19.

J is TRBJ2-5 and V is TRBV29-1, with 11 bases matching TRBD2. CDR1 is SQVTM and CDR2 is ANQGSEA in the germline V gene. The V segment lost 5 bases and the J segment 0 bases; nucleotides outside the gene matches: 2. The CDR3 runs to 14 residues. Here the CDR3 DNA reads TGCAGCGTTCGACTAGCGGGGTACCAAGAGACCCAGTACTTC. Its translation is CSVRLAGYQETQYF.

The gene calls are TRBV19 and TRBJ1-1; no definite D call. CDR1 LNHDA and CDR2 SQIVND come from the germline V gene (reference sequence). With 7 bases removed from V and 8 bases from J, the gap between germline ends came to 5 bases. This CDR3 contains 9 residues. The CDR3 reads CASTREAFF. CDR3 nucleotide sequence: TGTGCCAGTACCAGGGAAGCTTTCTTT.

This sequence joins TRBV10-1 and TRBJ2-7; 9 bases line up with TRBD2. The CDR3 is 16 residues long. Germline V gene sequence: CDR1 WNHNN, CDR2 SYGVQD (reference sequence). Trimming removed 6 bases from V and 2 bases from J; junction bases left unmatched: 11. CDR3 DNA: TGCGCCAGCAGCCCTACTAGCGGGCTCTTTCCCTACGAGCAGTACTTC. As protein: CASSPTSGLFPYEQYF.

The V gene is TRBV6-5, the J gene TRBJ2-7; 8 bases fit TRBD1. The CDR3 covers 13 residues. Trimming at V came to 6 bases and at J to 3 bases, leaving 4 bases not matched to a gene. Germline V gives CDR1 MNHEY, CDR2 SVGAGI. This chain's CDR3 is CASRRTGLYEQYF. Written as DNA, the CDR3 is TGTGCCAGCAGGCGGACAGGGCTCTACGAGCAGTACTTC.

CDR3 residues: CASSVERGLNSPLHF. CDR3 nucleotides: TGTGCCAGCAGCGTAGAGCGGGGGTTGAATTCACCCCTCCACTTT. The J gene is TRBJ1-6, the V gene TRBV9; D is perhaps TRBD1 (5 bases). V was shortened by 0 bases and J by 7 bases, with 11 bases between the two germline ends. Germline V gene sequence: CDR1 SGDLS, CDR2 YYNGEE. This CDR3 has 15 amino acids.

This chain links TRBV5-1 with TRBJ2-5, with 12 nucleotides matching TRBD2. This CDR3 has 15 residues. V lost 4 bases and J lost 4; bases outside the gene matches: 5. CDR1 and CDR2 from the germline V gene are SGHRS and YFSETQ. The CDR3 loop reads CASSPGTSGRETQYF. The CDR3 DNA reads TGCGCCAGCAGCCCCGGGACTAGCGGGCGAGAGACCCAGTACTTC.

The chain joins TRBV4-2 to TRBJ2-1, with TRBD2 matching 13 bases. Germline V gene data show CDR1 as LGHNA and CDR2 as YNFKEQ. J gave up 10 bases and V 3 bases, and 12 bases lay outside the gene matches. This CDR3 region has 17 residues. This CDR3 reads CASSQSRTSGRGSEQFF. DNA for the CDR3: TGTGCCAGCAGCCAGTCGCGGACTAGCGGGAGAGGTAGCGAGCAGTTCTTC.

This chain joins TRBV5-1 and TRBJ1-1, with 10 bases fitting TRBD1. CDR1 is SGHRS, CDR2 YFSETQ, per germline. CDR3 size: 15 residues. The V gene end was trimmed by 3 bases and the J gene end by 4 bases; junction bases not matched to a gene: 6. Written as DNA, the CDR3 is TGCGCCAGCAGCTGGACAGGGGGTCTTATCACTGAAGCTTTCTTT. Translated, it gives CASSWTGGLITEAFF.

This rearrangement joins TRBV6-5 to TRBJ1-1; D is possibly TRBD1 (5 bases). This CDR3 is 15 amino acids long. Per germline, CDR1 MNHEY and CDR2 SVGAGI. V lost 6 bases, J lost 0 bases, and 14 bases lay in between. In DNA form, the CDR3 reads TGTGCCAGCAGCCCGGGCAGGGCCATGAACACTGAAGCTTTCTTT. Translated: CASSPGRAMNTEAFF.

The chain has TRBV7-6 and TRBJ1-1; D gene ambiguous. The V gene's germline CDR1 is SGHVS and CDR2 FNYEAQ. V lost 1 base and J 8 bases, leaving 11 bases between the germline ends. The CDR3 contains 13 residues. CDR3 coding DNA: TGTGCCAGCAGCTTAGGAGGCGGGGTCGAAGCTTTCTTT. It specifies CASSLGGGVEAFF.

This clone was found once. The chain recombines TRBV9 with TRBJ1-1; D may be TRBD1 (5 bases). The CDR3 is 16 amino acids. V lost 0 bases, J lost 3 bases, and 15 bases lay in between. Looked up from germline, CDR1 is SGDLS and CDR2 is YYNGEE. Written as DNA, the CDR3 is TGTGCCAGCAGCGTAGCGTTCGGGGGAGGGGACACTGAAGCTTTCTTT. This encodes CASSVAFGGGDTEAFF. The variable domain in full, with the rest retrieved from reference TRBV9 and TRBJ1-1, is DSGVTQTPKHLITATGQRVTLRCSPRSGDLSVYWYQQSLDQGLQFLIQYYNGEERAKGNILERFSAQQFPDLHSELNLSSLELGDSALYFCASSVAFGGGDTEAFFGQGTRLTVV.

About this clone: Other DNA variants within this sample encode the same CDR3. The chain employs TRBV4-2 and TRBJ2-1, with TRBD2 matching 9 bases. The junction had 7 bases not matched to a gene; V was cut back by 4 bases and J by 0 bases. The CDR3 has 17 amino acids. Germline lookup yields CDR1 LGHNA and CDR2 YNFKEQ. The CDR3 coding sequence is TGTGCCAGCAGCCTCGGGACTAGCCGGAACTCCTACAATGAGCAGTTCTTC. Protein product: CASSLGTSRNSYNEQFF.

On this clone: An end of the junction differs from the germline gene, which may be a read error. The chain employs TRBV7-7 and TRBJ2-3, with a possible D match to TRBD1 (6 bases). CDR1 and CDR2 (germline): SSHAT, FNYEAQ (reference sequence). The CDR3 covers 13 residues. The chain's CDR3 is CASSPRGGDTQYF. The CDR3 DNA follows: TGTGCTAGCAGCCCCAGGGGCGGGGATACGCAGTATTTT.

The rearrangement joins TRBV7-9 to TRBJ2-5; D gene unclear. The CDR3 spans 12 residues. V dropped 3 bases and J dropped 4 bases, with 6 bases sitting between them. Germline CDR1 reads SEHNR; CDR2 reads FQNEAQ (reference sequence). The CDR3 spells CASSLRVETQYF. The CDR3 nucleotides read TGTGCCAGCAGCTTGAGAGTAGAGACCCAGTACTTC.

The table lists this clone with a count of one. The chain couples TRBV6-2 or TRBV6-3 to TRBJ2-7, with D possibly being TRBD1 (7 bases). The CDR3 sequence is 14 residues long. Between the trimmed V and J ends, which lost 5 bases and 3 bases, there was a span of 14 bases. Germline V lookup: CDR1 MNHEY, CDR2 SVGEGT. The CDR3: CASSRQGLGYEQYF. Here the CDR3 DNA reads TGTGCCAGCAGTCGACAGGGACTGGGCTACGAGCAGTACTTC.

The chain employs TRBV5-6 and TRBJ1-2; the D gene is possibly TRBD1 (5 bases). With 4 bases removed from V and 8 bases from J, the gap between germline ends came to 18 bases. CDR3 length: 14 residues. Germline CDR1 is SGHDT and CDR2 is YYEEEE. The CDR3 nucleotides are TGTGCCAGCAGCCCGGACACAGGAGGGTTAGGCTACACCTTC. Amino acids: CASSPDTGGLGYTF.

V usage is TRBV9 and J usage is TRBJ2-7; D unresolved. V lost 0 bases to trimming and J lost 0 bases, with 13 bases between them. This CDR3 contains 16 residues. The germline V gene encodes CDR1 SGDLS and CDR2 YYNGEE. The CDR3 DNA sequence: TGTGCCAGCAGCGTAGGTGGGCAGCCGAGCTCCTACGAGCAGTACTTC. It specifies CASSVGGQPSSYEQYF. Drawing the rest from reference TRBV9 and TRBJ2-7, the complete variable domain is DSGVTQTPKHLITATGQRVTLRCSPRSGDLSVYWYQQSLDQGLQFLIQYYNGEERAKGNILERFSAQQFPDLHSELNLSSLELGDSALYFCASSVGGQPSSYEQYFGPGTRLTVT.

Details on this clone: The same CDR3 can be traced to other DNA sequences in this sample. The chain links TRBV7-9 to TRBJ2-1; 7 positions agree with TRBD2. CDR1 SEHNR and CDR2 FQNEAQ come from the germline V gene (reference sequence). The CDR3 contains 15 residues. With V trimmed by 1 base and J by 4 bases, 4 bases remained unmatched. CDR3 in DNA: TGTGCCAGCAGCTTAGGTCTAGCGGAATACAATGAGCAGTTCTTC. It is translated as CASSLGLAEYNEQFF.

The rearrangement joins TRBV6-4 to TRBJ2-5, with 7 bases aligning to TRBD2. The V gene's germline CDR1 is MRHNA and CDR2 SNTAGT. J lost 4 bases, V lost 2 bases, and 16 bases had no gene match. The CDR3 is made up of 18 amino acids. The CDR3: CASSDSGKGMVAGETQYF. The CDR3 bases are TGTGCCAGCAGTGACAGCGGGAAGGGTATGGTAGCGGGAGAGACCCAGTACTTC.

V and J are TRBV28 and TRBJ2-3, with a tentative D call TRBD2 (5 bases). The V end lost 8 bases, the J end lost 6 bases, and 18 bases lay between the germline ends. The germline gives CDR1 MDHEN, CDR2 SYDVKM. The CDR3 is 14 residues long. CDR3 residues: CASSDSYDVDTQYF. In nucleotides, the CDR3 is TGTGCCAGCTCGGACTCTTACGATGTGGATACGCAGTATTTT.

This sequence joins TRBV9 and TRBJ2-1; 8 bases fit TRBD1. The CDR3 is made up of 16 amino acids. Germline CDR1 is SGDLS and CDR2 is YYNGEE. Trimming cost V 3 bases and J 2 bases; bases outside gene matches: 7. CDR3 DNA: TGTGCCAGCAGCGCGATAGCACAGGGGGCCTACAATGAGCAGTTCTTC. Its translation: CASSAIAQGAYNEQFF.

This sequence joins TRBV5-5 and TRBJ1-2; 11 positions agree with TRBD1. The CDR3 is 14 amino acids. The ends lost 4 bases at V and 7 bases at J; junction bases unmatched: 6. CDR1 is SGHKS and CDR2 is YYEKEE in the germline V gene (reference sequence). The CDR3 here is CASSPGQGALGYTF. The CDR3 DNA reads as TGTGCCAGCAGCCCAGGACAGGGGGCGCTTGGCTACACCTTC.

This chain uses TRBV18 with TRBJ2-3; D perhaps matches TRBD2 (7 bases). The CDR3 length is 17 residues. Trimming left V 1 base short and J 2 bases short, with 16 bases between. Germline values: CDR1 KGHSH, CDR2 LQKENI. The CDR3 bases are TGTGCCAGCTCACCACGACGCGGGGGCCCCAACACAGATACGCAGTATTTT. Residues: CASSPRRGGPNTDTQYF.

The chain is built from TRBV4-3 and TRBJ2-3, with D unresolved. The germline CDR1 and CDR2 sequences are LGHNA and YSLEER. Trimming left V 0 bases short and J 9 bases short, with 19 bases between. CDR3 length equals 16 residues. The DNA for the CDR3 is TGCGCCAGCAGCCAAGATGTGCCTCCTGCCCCAGGAACGCAGTATTTT. It translates to CASSQDVPPAPGTQYF.

This clone was seen just once. The chain uses TRBV10-3 and TRBJ1-4; the D is unclear. The length of the CDR3 is 12 residues. V was pared by 3 bases and J by 7 bases, with 6 bases between. CDR1 ENHRY and CDR2 SYGVKD come from the germline V gene. CDR3 protein: CAISETREKLFF. DNA of the CDR3: TGTGCCATCAGTGAAACGCGTGAAAAACTGTTTTTT.